This T cell receptor beta chain is drawn from a study of neurological immune-mediated disorders. Findings and limits, study-wide: The expanded clones of different subjects shared no CDR3 amino acid sequences (suggesting private repertoires in all groups). HTLV-1-associated myelopathy ranked highest for TCR clonal expansion and multiple sclerosis lowest, beneath healthy controls.

Synthesis of cDNA was accomplished via 5'RACE employing 10-nucleotide random UMIs. TCRdb re-derived calls from the 5' RACE reads in MiXCR, one entry per CDR3 protein. The sample contains 35,000 to 40,000 distinct CDR3 sequences, roughly 11% of which appear only once. As to time point: technical triplicate 1. PBMCs numbering 2 million and stored at -80 C yielded the unsorted libraries. This clonotype was picked up many times. Antigen unknown. The CDR3 runs 15 residues. CDR1 and CDR2 from the germline V gene are SGHRS and YFSETQ. Trimming took off 3 bases at V and 1 base at J, with 10 bases between the two ends.

Sequenced: PBMCs. The V call is TRBV5-1, the J call TRBJ2-2; no clear D. The sequence derives from a man in his fifties or sixties with HTLV-1-associated myelopathy (HAM/TSP). The CDR3 loop reads CASSSGPLNTGELFF. The CDR3 DNA reads as TGCGCCAGCAGCTCCGGACCGTTGAACACCGGGGAGCTGTTTTTT.